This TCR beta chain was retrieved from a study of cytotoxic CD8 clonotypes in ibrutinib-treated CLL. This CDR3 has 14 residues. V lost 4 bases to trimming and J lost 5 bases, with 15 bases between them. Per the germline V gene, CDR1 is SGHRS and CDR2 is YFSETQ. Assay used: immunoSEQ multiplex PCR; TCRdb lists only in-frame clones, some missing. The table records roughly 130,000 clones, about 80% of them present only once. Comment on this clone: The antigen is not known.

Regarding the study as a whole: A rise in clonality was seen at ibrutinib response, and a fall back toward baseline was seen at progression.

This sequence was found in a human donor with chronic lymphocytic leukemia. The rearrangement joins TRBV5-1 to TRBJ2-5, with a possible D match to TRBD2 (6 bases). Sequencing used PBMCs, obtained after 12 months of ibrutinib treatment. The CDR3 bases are TGCGCCAGCAGCCCACTTGGAGGGTCTGAGACCCAGTACTTC. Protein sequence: CASSPLGGSETQYF.